This T cell receptor (beta chain) was documented in a study of CXCR3-negative and CXCR3-positive naive CD8 T cells. The method, 5' RACE with UMI labels, was used to prepare the TRB cDNA libraries. Following a re-call of the 5' RACE reads, TCRdb has one entry per CDR3 protein and lacks DNA. This sample's table reports about 85,000 distinct CDR3 sequences. The study's findings and limits: Naive cells with CXCR3 showed TRB CDR3s that were more hydrophobic than those in CXCR3-negative naive cells.

The CDR3 has 13 residues. Germline V CDR1 and CDR2: GTSNPN, SVGIG (reference sequence). To note about this clonotype: Its antigen is not identified.

This chain joins TRBV30 and TRBJ2-2. This TCR was sampled from a human donor in good health. Some clones in this sample may be carry-over from other donors' samples. The sequencing sample was made of naive CXCR3+ CD8+ T cells from blood. Subset indicated: CD45RO-CCR7+CD27+CD95- naive CD8+ T cells expressing CXCR3 (TNR3+). This CDR3 reads CAWSVGDTGELFF.